The 9 T cell receptor beta chains below come from one sample, sequenced in a study of cytomegalovirus exposure and HLA in healthy donors. Primers included in the PCR were 60 Vbeta and 13 Jbeta primers. Clones were read by immunoSEQ multiplex PCR, and TCRdb kept only the in-frame ones, dropping some. The data show fewer than 140,000 clones, around 80% seen once. Specimen: PBMCs. The source of these receptors is a woman aged 45 to 65 in good health and CMV-seropositive.

V is TRBV5-1 and J is TRBJ1-6, with D uncertain. V gave up 0 bases and J gave up 2 bases, with 6 bases separating them. CDR1 is SGHRS, CDR2 YFSETQ, per germline. CDR3 length: 15 residues. Written as DNA, the CDR3 is TGCGCCAGCAGCTTGGAACAGACCTATAATTCACCCCTCCACTTT. Translated: CASSLEQTYNSPLHF.

This chain joins TRBV12-5 and TRBJ1-1; D is perhaps TRBD1 (6 bases). The CDR3 runs 13 residues. Germline lookup yields CDR1 LGHNT and CDR2 FRNRAP. Trimming removed 7 bases from V and 6 bases from J, with 15 bases in between. CDR3 DNA: TGTGCTAGTGCTACCGAGCAGGGGTCTGAAGCTTTCTTT. Translating gives CASATEQGSEAFF. Looking up the rest from reference TRBV12-5 and TRBJ1-1 gives the full variable domain: DARVTQTPRHKVTEMGQEVTMRCQPILGHNTVFWYRQTMMQGLELLAYFRNRAPLDDSGMPKDRFSAEMPDATLATLKIQPSEPRDSAVYFCASATEQGSEAFFGQGTRLTVV.

The chain recombines TRBV7-2 with TRBJ2-7; the D gene is possibly TRBD1 (6 bases). Trimming shortened V by 5 bases and J by 3 bases, and 11 bases separated the two germline ends. The CDR3 totals 13 residues. The germline V gene has CDR1 SGHTA and CDR2 FQGNSA. The CDR3 loop is CASSRTVYYEQYF. In nucleotides, the CDR3 is TGTGCCAGCAGCCGGACAGTTTACTACGAGCAGTACTTC.

Only a few counts were recorded for this clone. The chain joins TRBV6-5 to TRBJ1-2; D gene ambiguous. The germline CDR1 and CDR2 sequences are MNHEY and SVGAGI. V was clipped by 5 bases and J by 2 bases, with 12 bases between them. The length of the CDR3 is 14 residues. CDR3 amino acids: CASSTFESNYGYTF. CDR3 DNA sequence: TGTGCCAGCAGTACCTTTGAAAGCAACTATGGCTACACCTTC.

This clone has a handful of counts. The chain carries TRBV28 and TRBJ1-1; D may be TRBD1 (5 bases). CDR3 length: 13 amino acids. The germline V gene has CDR1 MDHEN and CDR2 SYDVKM. The CDR3 protein is CALGGRMNTEAFF. CDR3 in DNA: TGTGCTTTGGGGGGGAGAATGAACACTGAAGCTTTCTTT. The complete variable domain, with remaining parts taken from reference TRBV28 and TRBJ1-1, reads DVKVTQSSRYLVKRTGEKVFLECVQDMDHENMFWYRQDPGLGLRLIYFSYDVKMKEKGDIPEGYSVSREKKERFSLILESASTNQTSMYLCALGGRMNTEAFFGQGTRLTVV.

This clone was detected only a few times. V usage is TRBV6-5 and J usage is TRBJ1-1; possible D gene TRBD1, 5 bases. This CDR3 has 14 residues. Trimming pared 7 bases from V and 4 bases from J, leaving 16 bases between. CDR1 and CDR2 from the germline V gene are MNHEY and SVGAGI. The CDR3 DNA follows: TGTGCCAGCACCGGCCGGGGACTGGGCACTGAAGCTTTCTTT. It translates to CASTGRGLGTEAFF.

To note about this clone: Other DNA sequences of this sample code for an identical CDR3. This chain links TRBV21-1 with TRBJ2-7; the tabulated D call, TRBD1, remains unverified against the DNA. TRBV21-1 is shown as a pseudogene. The CDR3 is made up of 12 amino acids. The CDR3 DNA sequence: TGTGCCAGCACAGGACAGCAATACGAGCAGTACTTC. Residues: CASTGQQYEQYF.

The rearrangement uses TRBV7-8 and TRBJ2-7; D possibly corresponds to TRBD2 (5 bases). Germline lookup yields CDR1 SGHVS and CDR2 FQNEAQ. V lost 1 base, J lost 0 bases, and 10 bases lay in between. CDR3 length equals 15 residues. CDR3 in DNA: TGTGCCAGCAGCTTAGATCCGGGGTCCTCCTACGAGCAGTACTTC. Translated, it gives CASSLDPGSSYEQYF.

The chain recombines TRBV27 with TRBJ1-1; 7 nucleotides match TRBD1. The trim removed 5 bases at V and 1 base at J, leaving 4 bases unmatched. Germline CDR1 MNHEY, CDR2 SMNVEV (reference sequence). The CDR3 has 14 residues. CDR3 protein: CASSRGTANTEAFF. The CDR3 bases are TGTGCCAGCAGTCGAGGGACAGCGAACACTGAAGCTTTCTTT.